The 8 T cell receptor beta chains in this list originate from one sample, sequenced in a study of T cells in Graves' hyperthyroidism and ophthalmopathy. The investigators amplified TCR beta CDR3 regions from RNA transcripts. The TCR CDR3 was amplified in a first-round RT-PCR using the HTBI primer set. TCRdb reanalysed the multiplex PCR reads using MiXCR and keeps one entry per CDR3 protein. The profile shows about 270,000 distinct CDR3 sequences, around 22% of them singletons. Sequenced input: blood. The receptors originated from a man aged 30-40 years with Graves' ophthalmopathy.

Note on this clonotype: Just one base apart from a much larger clone, this may be a read error. CDR3 residues: CAGRVSSYEQYF. CDR3 coding DNA: TGTGCCGGCAGGGTCAGCTCCTACGAGCAGTACTTC. The chain employs TRBV2 and TRBJ2-7; weak D call: TRBD1 (5 bases). Germline assignment: CDR1 SNHLY and CDR2 FYNNEI. The CDR3 consists of 12 residues.

The chain couples TRBV11-2 to TRBJ2-6; 11 bases match TRBD2. The CDR3 is 18 residues long. With 5 bases clipped from V and 0 bases from J, the junction kept 6 bases outside the gene matches. Germline CDR1 SGHAT, CDR2 FQNNGV. The DNA of the CDR3 is TGTGCCAGCAGCCCCTGGACTAGCGGGCGCTCTGGGGCCAACGTCCTGACTTTC. Its translation: CASSPWTSGRSGANVLTF. The full variable domain, with the rest looked up from reference TRBV11-2 and TRBJ2-6, is EAGVAQSPRYKIIEKRQSVAFWCNPISGHATLYWYQQILGQGPKLLIQFQNNGVVDDSQLPKDRFSAERLKGVDSTLKIQPAKLEDSAVYLCASSPWTSGRSGANVLTFGAGSRLTVL.

This clonotype occurred many times. This chain links TRBV5-6 with TRBJ1-1; D may be TRBD1 (5 bases). Looked up from germline, CDR1 is SGHDT and CDR2 is YYEEEE. The CDR3 totals 15 residues. Trimming pared 3 bases from V and 0 bases from J, leaving 12 bases between. The CDR3 protein is CASSSLDRLNTEAFF. The DNA for the CDR3 is TGTGCCAGCAGCTCCCTCGACAGACTGAACACTGAAGCTTTCTTT.

This clonotype occurred a few times. The chain employs TRBV3-1 and TRBJ1-1; D call uncertain. Germline V gives CDR1 LGHDT, CDR2 YNNKEL (reference sequence). With 0 bases removed from V and 5 bases from J, the gap between germline ends came to 16 bases. CDR3 length equals 16 residues. CDR3 coding DNA: TGTGCCAGCAGCCAAGAATATGGGAGAAGAGGGACTGAAGCTTTCTTT. Its translation is CASSQEYGRRGTEAFF.

This clonotype has more than one count but fewer than ten. The chain recombines TRBV2 with TRBJ2-2; D is tentatively TRBD1 or TRBD2 (6 bases each). The length of the CDR3 is 13 residues. The germline V gene encodes CDR1 SNHLY and CDR2 FYNNEI. Here the CDR3 DNA reads TGTGCTATTATGACAGGAGGGACCGGGGAGCTGTTTTTT. It translates to CAIMTGGTGELFF.

This rearrangement joins TRBV5-4 to TRBJ2-7, with TRBD1 matching over 11 bases. Per germline, CDR1 SGHNT and CDR2 YYREEE (reference sequence). With 2 bases clipped from V and 6 bases from J, the junction kept 7 bases outside the gene matches. This CDR3 is built from 15 residues. Written as DNA, the CDR3 is TGTGCCAGCAGCTTACCGGACAGGGGGCGTCTCGAGCAGTACTTC. Its translation: CASSLPDRGRLEQYF.

The V call is TRBV29-1, the J call TRBJ1-4; the D gene is possibly TRBD1 (6 bases). There are 13 residues in the CDR3. The germline gives CDR1 SQVTM, CDR2 ANQGSEA. V was trimmed by 6 bases and J by 5 bases, leaving 13 bases between them. In DNA form, the CDR3 reads TGCAGCGTGCAACAGGGCATCAATGAAAAACTGTTTTTT. Translating gives CSVQQGINEKLFF.

The V gene is TRBV27, the J gene TRBJ2-7; 13 bases are shared with TRBD2. V gave up 8 bases and J gave up 2 bases; unmatched junction bases: 3. Looked up from germline, CDR1 is MNHEY and CDR2 is SMNVEV (reference sequence). CDR3 size: 14 residues. CDR3 DNA sequence: TGTGCCAGCGGGACTAGCGGGACCCCCTACGAGCAGTACTTC. Encoded protein: CASGTSGTPYEQYF.